The 26 T cell receptor beta chains below were found in one sample sequenced in a study of OX40 agonist ivuxolimab in advanced cancers. Here immunoSEQ multiplex PCR was the method, and the copy in TCRdb shows in-frame clones only, minus some. This table has about 100,000 clones, roughly 88% appearing once. Source: CD4+ or CD8+ T cells sorted from blood, taken in a trial of the OX40 agonist ivuxolimab. These receptor sequences come from an adult with an advanced solid tumor such as melanoma, head and neck, liver or kidney cancer.

CDR3 nucleotide sequence: TGTGCCAGCAGCCTAGGGGGACAGGGGGCTGAAGATACGCAGTATTTT. It yields the protein CASSLGGQGAEDTQYF. The rearrangement joins TRBV5-4 to TRBJ2-3; TRBD1 matches at 12 bases. Looked up from germline, CDR1 is SGHNT and CDR2 is YYREEE (reference sequence). The CDR3 consists of 16 residues. V lost 4 bases, J lost 5 bases, and 8 bases stayed unmatched.

The rearrangement uses TRBV29-1 and TRBJ2-7; the match to TRBD1 covers 9 bases. J was trimmed by 6 bases and V by 5 bases; bases with no gene match: 2. There are 11 residues in the CDR3. Germline-derived CDR1 and CDR2 are SQVTM and ANQGSEA. The CDR3 is CSVQTGGEQYF. The CDR3 region has the DNA TGCAGCGTTCAGACAGGGGGCGAGCAGTACTTC.

This chain links TRBV7-9 with TRBJ2-4, with D unresolved. With 4 bases removed from V and 5 bases from J, the gap between germline ends came to 15 bases. Germline assignment: CDR1 SEHNR and CDR2 FQNEAQ (reference sequence). The CDR3 has 15 amino acids. The CDR3 loop is CASSSRRRSENIQYF. CDR3 nucleotides: TGTGCCAGCAGCTCCAGACGGCGAAGCGAAAACATTCAGTACTTC.

V usage is TRBV6-5 and J usage is TRBJ2-1, with D perhaps TRBD2 (5 bases). The germline V gene encodes CDR1 MNHEY and CDR2 SVGAGI. This CDR3 is 13 amino acids long. The V and J ends lost 0 bases and 7 bases respectively, with 7 bases between them. CDR3 in DNA: TGTGCCAGCAGTTACTCGACGGGGAATGAGCAGTTCTTC. Amino acids: CASSYSTGNEQFF.

A single count supports this clone. V is TRBV7-2 and J is TRBJ1-5; 9 bases are shared with TRBD1. This CDR3 has 16 amino acids. Per germline, CDR1 SGHTA and CDR2 FQGNSA. Losses at the gene ends were 5 bases for V and 4 bases for J; bases not matched to a gene: 9. The CDR3 is CASSNYRGPNNQPQHF. The DNA for the CDR3 is TGTGCCAGCAGCAATTACAGGGGGCCAAATAATCAGCCCCAGCATTTT.

The rearrangement links TRBV18 to TRBJ2-5; 7 positions agree with TRBD2. This CDR3 contains 16 residues. CDR1 and CDR2 from the germline V gene are KGHSH and LQKENI. V was clipped by 0 bases and J by 5 bases; unmatched bases: 9. The CDR3 region has the DNA TGTGCCAGCTCACCACCCCTTGGGGCGGGAGTGGAGACCCAGTACTTC. Translation: CASSPPLGAGVETQYF.

The chain joins TRBV27 to TRBJ1-1, with TRBD1 identical over 9 bases. Germline V lookup: CDR1 MNHEY, CDR2 SMNVEV (reference sequence). The CDR3 extends over 17 amino acids. With V trimmed by 6 bases and J by 1 base, 12 bases remained unmatched. The CDR3 is CASRSGTGFSPNTEAFF. DNA for the CDR3: TGTGCCAGCAGATCCGGGACAGGGTTTTCCCCGAACACTGAAGCTTTCTTT.

The chain employs TRBV23-1 and TRBJ1-5, with D perhaps TRBD1 (6 bases). TRBV23-1 is sorted into the ORF group, with uncertain function. Trimming removed 0 bases from V and 4 bases from J, with 19 bases in between. The CDR3 length is 18 residues. Here the CDR3 reads CASSQSDRTTGKNQPQHF. CDR3 bases: TGCGCCAGCAGTCAATCGGACAGAACGACGGGAAAGAATCAGCCCCAGCATTTT.

The V gene is TRBV7-2, the J gene TRBJ2-5; maybe TRBD2 (6 bases). CDR1 and CDR2 from the germline V gene are SGHTA and FQGNSA. Trimming removed 1 base from V and 3 bases from J, with 9 bases in between. CDR3 length: 14 amino acids. CDR3 residues: CASSLVWGEETQYF. The DNA of the CDR3 is TGTGCCAGCAGCTTAGTGTGGGGGGAAGAGACCCAGTACTTC.

This chain links TRBV7-9 with TRBJ2-1, with no clear D. CDR1 is SEHNR and CDR2 is FQNEAQ in the germline V gene (reference sequence). V lost 4 bases and J lost 0, with 10 bases in between. The CDR3 runs 15 residues. The CDR3 coding sequence is TGTGCCAGCAGCTCATATCAGAGCTCCTACAATGAGCAGTTCTTC. It specifies CASSSYQSSYNEQFF.

The V gene is TRBV6-6, the J gene TRBJ2-7; D remains ambiguous. The length of the CDR3 is 16 residues. The germline gives CDR1 MNHNY, CDR2 SVGAGI (reference sequence). V lost 0 bases to trimming and J lost 7 bases, with 19 bases between them. Written as DNA, the CDR3 is TGTGCCAGCAGTTACTCTGGACGTGCCGCGACGCGGGAGCAGTACTTC. Translated: CASSYSGRAATREQYF.

J is TRBJ1-3 and V is TRBV19; D gene uncertain. V gave up 9 bases and J gave up 0 bases, with 15 bases separating them. This CDR3 region has 15 residues. Germline V lookup: CDR1 LNHDA, CDR2 SQIVND (reference sequence). The CDR3 loop reads CASRSAGNSGNTIYF. The CDR3 DNA follows: TGTGCCAGCCGTTCAGCGGGGAACTCTGGAAACACCATATATTTT.

The table lists this clone with a few counts. The chain is built from TRBV10-3 and TRBJ1-1; no clear D gene. V lost 0 bases and J lost 4, with 15 bases in between. CDR1 and CDR2 from the germline V gene are ENHRY and SYGVKD. The CDR3 spans 16 residues. The CDR3 loop is CAISESQRRAGTEAFF. The CDR3 coding sequence is TGTGCCATCAGTGAGTCACAACGGCGGGCGGGCACTGAAGCTTTCTTT.

The chain employs TRBV30 and TRBJ2-2, with TRBD1 identical over 8 bases. J was trimmed by 5 bases and V by 5 bases; bases with no gene match: 4. Looked up from germline, CDR1 is GTSNPN and CDR2 is SVGIG (reference sequence). The CDR3 runs to 13 residues. Here the CDR3 reads CAWETGETGELFF. Written as DNA, the CDR3 is TGTGCCTGGGAGACAGGGGAAACCGGGGAGCTGTTTTTT. Using reference TRBV30 and TRBJ2-2 for the parts outside the CDR3, the full variable domain is SQTIHQWPATLVQPVGSPLSLECTVEGTSNPNLYWYRQAAGRGLQLLFYSVGIGQISSEVPQNLSASRPQDRQFILSSKKLLLSDSGFYLCAWETGETGELFFGEGSRLTVL.

The rearrangement links TRBV7-9 to TRBJ2-7; no firm D call. Germline-derived CDR1 and CDR2 are SEHNR and FQNEAQ (reference sequence). This CDR3 region has 15 residues. V dropped 2 bases and J dropped 6 bases, with 17 bases sitting between them. CDR3: CASSLSSAGPLEQYF. Here the CDR3 DNA reads TGTGCCAGCAGCTTATCCTCAGCCGGACCCCTCGAGCAGTACTTC.

The chain employs TRBV9 and TRBJ1-6, with D hard to call. Germline CDR1 reads SGDLS; CDR2 reads YYNGEE. The CDR3 has 12 amino acids. The germline V and J ends were trimmed by 3 bases and 6 bases, with 4 bases remaining between them. In nucleotides, the CDR3 is TGTGCCAGCAGCGAGACTAATTCACCCCTCCACTTT. This codes for CASSETNSPLHF.

The V call is TRBV6-5, the J call TRBJ1-2, with D unclear. The germline gives CDR1 MNHEY, CDR2 SVGAGI. V lost 0 bases and J 5 bases, leaving 7 bases between the germline ends. The CDR3 totals 13 residues. The CDR3 here is CASSYSSRYGYTF. Written as DNA, the CDR3 is TGTGCCAGCAGTTACTCGAGTCGGTATGGCTACACCTTC.

This clone was observed once. This chain uses TRBV7-2 with TRBJ2-7; tentatively, D is TRBD1 (5 bases). The CDR3 sequence is 15 residues long. Trimming left V 3 bases short and J 3 bases short, with 15 bases between. CDR1 and CDR2 from the germline V gene are SGHTA and FQGNSA. CDR3 sequence: CASSFATGWGYEQYF. CDR3 sequence (DNA): TGTGCCAGCAGCTTTGCAACAGGTTGGGGCTACGAGCAGTACTTC.

The chain carries TRBV30 and TRBJ1-2; 7 bases align to TRBD1. The CDR3 consists of 14 residues. V trimming: 0 bases; J trimming: 4 bases; junction bases outside the gene matches: 5. Per the germline V gene, CDR1 is GTSNPN and CDR2 is SVGIG (reference sequence). CDR3 sequence (DNA): TGTGCCTGGAGTGTACGAGGGGGCGGCTATGGCTACACCTTC. Translated: CAWSVRGGGYGYTF.

The J gene is TRBJ2-3, the V gene TRBV2; TRBD2 matches at 10 bases. The CDR3 is 17 residues long. In germline, CDR1 is SNHLY, CDR2 FYNNEI. With 1 base clipped from V and 0 bases from J, the junction kept 4 bases outside the gene matches. In DNA, the CDR3 is TGTGCCAGCAGTGAAGGACTAGCGGGTGCTAGCACAGATACGCAGTATTTT. Translated, it gives CASSEGLAGASTDTQYF.

The chain couples TRBV11-2 to TRBJ2-1; D is uncertain. From germline, CDR1 is SGHAT and CDR2 FQNNGV. The CDR3 is 12 residues long. Between the trimmed V and J ends, which lost 3 bases and 7 bases, there was a span of 7 bases. The CDR3: CASSFTANEQFF. DNA for the CDR3: TGTGCCAGCAGCTTCACAGCAAATGAGCAGTTCTTC.

CDR3 nucleotide sequence: TGTGCCAGCAGCTTTCGGACTAGCGGGACCCACACTACCTACGAGCAGTACTTC. Protein: CASSFRTSGTHTTYEQYF. The chain is built from TRBV7-2 and TRBJ2-7; 12 nucleotides agree with TRBD2. Germline V gives CDR1 SGHTA, CDR2 FQGNSA. With 3 bases clipped from V and 2 bases from J, the junction kept 11 bases outside the gene matches. The CDR3 contains 18 residues.

This chain links TRBV9 with TRBJ2-5; 9 bases match TRBD1. Germline V gives CDR1 SGDLS, CDR2 YYNGEE. The CDR3 sequence is 15 residues long. With V trimmed by 3 bases and J by 5 bases, 8 bases remained unmatched. In DNA form, the CDR3 reads TGTGCCAGCAGCGCCCTGACAGGGGGTGGGGAGACCCAGTACTTC. Encoded protein: CASSALTGGGETQYF. Using reference TRBV9 and TRBJ2-5 for the parts outside the CDR3, the full variable domain is DSGVTQTPKHLITATGQRVTLRCSPRSGDLSVYWYQQSLDQGLQFLIQYYNGEERAKGNILERFSAQQFPDLHSELNLSSLELGDSALYFCASSALTGGGETQYFGPGTRLLVL.

V and J are TRBV5-1 and TRBJ2-3; D possibly corresponds to TRBD2 (6 bases). This CDR3 is 15 amino acids long. Deletions cut 0 bases from V and 5 bases from J, with 13 bases between. Per the germline V gene, CDR1 is SGHRS and CDR2 is YFSETQ. CDR3 DNA sequence: TGCGCCAGCAGCTTGGAGAGGAGGGAAATAGATACGCAGTATTTT. Its protein product is CASSLERREIDTQYF.

The chain employs TRBV19 and TRBJ2-2; possibly TRBD1 for D (9 bases). The V gene lost 0 bases and the J gene lost 7 bases, with 27 bases spanning the gap. This CDR3 contains 20 residues. The V gene's germline CDR1 is LNHDA and CDR2 SQIVND (reference sequence). In DNA, the CDR3 is TGTGCCAGTAGTATAGATCGTGGGGACAGGGTAGCGGGACGGGTCGGGGAGCTGTTTTTT. Protein sequence: CASSIDRGDRVAGRVGELFF.

This sequence joins TRBV7-2 and TRBJ1-2, with D tentatively TRBD1 (5 bases). Trimming stripped 1 base from V and 4 bases from J, with 10 bases between. In germline, CDR1 is SGHTA, CDR2 FQGNSA. This CDR3 contains 14 residues. CDR3 DNA: TGTGCCAGCAGCTTAGTTGGGGGTATCTATGGCTACACCTTC. Translated, it gives CASSLVGGIYGYTF. The whole variable domain, remainder taken from reference TRBV7-2 and TRBJ1-2, is GAGVSQSPSNKVTEKGKDVELRCDPISGHTALYWYRQSLGQGLEFLIYFQGNSAPDKSGLPSDRFSAERTGGSVSTLTIQRTQQEDSAVYLCASSLVGGIYGYTFGSGTRLTVV.